This TCR beta chain is drawn from a study of cytomegalovirus exposure and HLA in healthy donors. Study outcomes and limitations: The later analysis indicated that the majority of CMV-associated TCR beta chains appeared HLA-restricted. Previously analyzed data showed that most TCR beta V segments were productive at a frequency of about 87% or about 30%. Sequencing artifact likely explains a cluster of highly shared sequence variants. As was reported, the HLA-A and HLA-B alleles of most subjects were accurately predicted from TCR beta sequences.

Regarding this clone: The antigen remains unidentified.

Primers: 60 Vbeta forward and 13 Jbeta reverse. Sequencing was performed with immunoSEQ multiplex PCR; in TCRdb, only in-frame clones are kept and a portion is missing. This sample's table reports 90,000 to 100,000 clones. CDR3 length: 15 residues. Germline CDR1 is MDHEN and CDR2 is SYDVKM. This rearrangement joins TRBV28 to TRBJ2-5; possibly TRBD1 for D (5 bases). The tail of the sequence fits TRBJ2-7 better, so the J call may be wrong. The source of this sequence is a woman aged 30 to 39 in good health and CMV-seronegative. Source material: PBMCs. The CDR3 nucleotides are TGTGCCAGCAGTATCAGGGTGACAGTTTCTTACGAGCAGTACTTC. It yields the protein CASSIRVTVSYEQYF.